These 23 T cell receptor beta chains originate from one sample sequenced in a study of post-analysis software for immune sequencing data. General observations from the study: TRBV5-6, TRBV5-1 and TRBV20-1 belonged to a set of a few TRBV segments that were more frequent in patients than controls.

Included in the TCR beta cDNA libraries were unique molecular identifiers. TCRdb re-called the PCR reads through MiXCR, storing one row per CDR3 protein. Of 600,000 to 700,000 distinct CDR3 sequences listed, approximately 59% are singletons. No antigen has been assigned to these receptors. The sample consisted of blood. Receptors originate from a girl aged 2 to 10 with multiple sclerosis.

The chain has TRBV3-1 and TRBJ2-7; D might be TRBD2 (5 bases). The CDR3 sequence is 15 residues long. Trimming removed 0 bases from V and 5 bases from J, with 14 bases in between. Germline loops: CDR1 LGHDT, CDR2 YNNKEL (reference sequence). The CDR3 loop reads CASSQDWRVVNEQYF. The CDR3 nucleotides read TGTGCCAGCAGCCAAGATTGGCGGGTTGTCAACGAGCAGTACTTC.

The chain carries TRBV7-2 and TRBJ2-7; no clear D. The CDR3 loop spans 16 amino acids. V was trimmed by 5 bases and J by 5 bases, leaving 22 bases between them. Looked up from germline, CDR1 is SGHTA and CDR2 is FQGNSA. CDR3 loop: CASSRGSPSLPDEQYF. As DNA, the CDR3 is TGTGCCAGCAGCCGTGGAAGTCCGTCGCTTCCTGACGAGCAGTACTTC. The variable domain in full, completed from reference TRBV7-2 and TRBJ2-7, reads GAGVSQSPSNKVTEKGKDVELRCDPISGHTALYWYRQSLGQGLEFLIYFQGNSAPDKSGLPSDRFSAERTGGSVSTLTIQRTQQEDSAVYLCASSRGSPSLPDEQYFGPGTRLTVT.

The DNA for the CDR3 is TGTGCCAGCAGCAAAACCGAGTTAGCGGGGGAGCAGTTCTTC. Translation: CASSKTELAGEQFF. The chain uses TRBV7-8 and TRBJ2-1, with TRBD2 matching 8 bases. There are 14 residues in the CDR3. V was pared by 5 bases and J by 10 bases, with 10 bases of the junction left unmatched. In germline, CDR1 is SGHVS, CDR2 FQNEAQ.

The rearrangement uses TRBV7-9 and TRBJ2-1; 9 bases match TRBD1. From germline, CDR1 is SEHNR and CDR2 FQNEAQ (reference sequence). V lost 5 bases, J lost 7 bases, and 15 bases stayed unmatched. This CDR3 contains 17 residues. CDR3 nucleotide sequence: TGTGCCAGCAGCCACCGAATCGACAGGGGGTCTACAAATGAGCAGTTCTTC. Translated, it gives CASSHRIDRGSTNEQFF.

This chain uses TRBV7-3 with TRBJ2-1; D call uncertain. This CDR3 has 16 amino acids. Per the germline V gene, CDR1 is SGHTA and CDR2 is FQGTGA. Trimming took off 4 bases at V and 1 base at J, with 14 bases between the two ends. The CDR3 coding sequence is TGTGCCAGCAGCTACCTGCCCGGGTTTTCCTACAATGAGCAGTTCTTC. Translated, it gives CASSYLPGFSYNEQFF.

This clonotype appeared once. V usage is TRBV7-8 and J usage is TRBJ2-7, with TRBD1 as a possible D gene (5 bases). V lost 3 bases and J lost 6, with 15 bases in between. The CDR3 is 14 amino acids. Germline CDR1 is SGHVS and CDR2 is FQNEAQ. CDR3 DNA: TGTGCCAGCAGCTTGGGGCTTATTGCTAGCGAGCAGTACTTC. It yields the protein CASSLGLIASEQYF.

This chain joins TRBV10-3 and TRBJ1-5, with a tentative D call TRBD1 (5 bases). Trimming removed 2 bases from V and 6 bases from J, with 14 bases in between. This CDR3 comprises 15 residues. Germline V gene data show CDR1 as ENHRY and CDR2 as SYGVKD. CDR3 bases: TGTGCCATCAGTGAGGGGCAGAAAAGGGGTCAGCCCCAGCATTTT. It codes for CAISEGQKRGQPQHF.

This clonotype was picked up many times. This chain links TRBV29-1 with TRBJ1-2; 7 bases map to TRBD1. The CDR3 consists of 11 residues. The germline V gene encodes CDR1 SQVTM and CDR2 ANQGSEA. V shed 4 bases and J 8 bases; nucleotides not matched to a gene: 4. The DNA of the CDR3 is TGCAGCGTTGGACAGGGCGGGGGCTACACCTTC. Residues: CSVGQGGGYTF.

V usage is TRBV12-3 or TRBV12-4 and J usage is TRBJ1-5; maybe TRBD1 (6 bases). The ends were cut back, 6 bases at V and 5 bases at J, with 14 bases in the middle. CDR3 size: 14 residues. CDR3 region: CASRSQGFDQPQHF. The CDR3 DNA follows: TGTGCCAGCAGATCTCAGGGGTTTGATCAGCCCCAGCATTTT.

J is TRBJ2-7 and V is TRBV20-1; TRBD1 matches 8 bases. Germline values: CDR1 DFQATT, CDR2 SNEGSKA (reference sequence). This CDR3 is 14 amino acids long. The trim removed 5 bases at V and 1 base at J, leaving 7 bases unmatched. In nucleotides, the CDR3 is TGCAGTGCTCCCACTGGACAGGGATCCTACGAGCAGTACTTC. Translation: CSAPTGQGSYEQYF.

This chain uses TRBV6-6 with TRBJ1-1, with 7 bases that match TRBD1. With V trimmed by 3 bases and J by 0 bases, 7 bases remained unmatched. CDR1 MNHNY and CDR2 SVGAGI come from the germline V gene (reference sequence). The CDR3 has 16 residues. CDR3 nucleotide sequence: TGTGCCAGCAGTTATTCGGACAGGCCAGTGAACACTGAAGCTTTCTTT. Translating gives CASSYSDRPVNTEAFF.

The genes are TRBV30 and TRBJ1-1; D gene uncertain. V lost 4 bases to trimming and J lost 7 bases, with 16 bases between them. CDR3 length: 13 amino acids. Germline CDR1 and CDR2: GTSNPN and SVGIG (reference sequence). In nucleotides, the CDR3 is TGTGCCTGGACCCCCTCTCCTTCGAGTGAAGCTTTCTTT. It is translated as CAWTPSPSSEAFF.

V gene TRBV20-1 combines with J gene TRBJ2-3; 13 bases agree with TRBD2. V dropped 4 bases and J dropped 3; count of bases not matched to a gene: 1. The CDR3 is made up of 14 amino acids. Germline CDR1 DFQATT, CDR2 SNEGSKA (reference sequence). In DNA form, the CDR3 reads TGCAGTGCTATGGGACTAGCGGGGACAGATACGCAGTATTTT. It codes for CSAMGLAGTDTQYF.

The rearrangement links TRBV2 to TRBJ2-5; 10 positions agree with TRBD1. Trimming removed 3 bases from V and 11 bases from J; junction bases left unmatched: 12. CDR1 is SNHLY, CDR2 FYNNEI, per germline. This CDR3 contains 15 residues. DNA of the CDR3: TGTGCCAGCAGTGATAGCGACAGGGGGCGCGAAGAGCAGTACTTC. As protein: CASSDSDRGREEQYF.

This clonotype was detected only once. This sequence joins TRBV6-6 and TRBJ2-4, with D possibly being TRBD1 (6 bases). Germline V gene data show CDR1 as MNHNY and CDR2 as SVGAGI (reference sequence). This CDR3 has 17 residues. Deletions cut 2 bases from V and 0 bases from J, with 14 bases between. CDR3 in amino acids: CASSYRSTGLAKNIQYF. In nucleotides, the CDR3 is TGTGCCAGCAGTTACAGGTCGACAGGTCTAGCCAAAAACATTCAGTACTTC.

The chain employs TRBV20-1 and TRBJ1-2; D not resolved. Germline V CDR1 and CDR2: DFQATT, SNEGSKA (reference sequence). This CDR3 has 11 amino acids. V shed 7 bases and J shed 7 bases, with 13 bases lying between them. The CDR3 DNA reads TGCAGTGTCCCGAGCCCCTCTGGCTACACCTTC. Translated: CSVPSPSGYTF.

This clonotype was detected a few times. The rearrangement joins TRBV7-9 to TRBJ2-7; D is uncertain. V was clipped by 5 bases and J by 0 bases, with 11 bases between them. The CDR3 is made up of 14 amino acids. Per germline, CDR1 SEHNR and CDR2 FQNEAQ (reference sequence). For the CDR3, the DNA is TGTGCCAGCAGCCCACAGCTAGACTCCTACGAGCAGTACTTC. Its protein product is CASSPQLDSYEQYF.

The CDR3 DNA reads TGTGCCAGCAGCCCCCCTTCGGGTGTTGGCAATGAGCAGTTCTTC. As protein: CASSPPSGVGNEQFF. The chain employs TRBV7-2 and TRBJ2-1; D ambiguous. V dropped 5 bases and J dropped 6 bases, with 17 bases sitting between them. The length of the CDR3 is 15 residues. Germline CDR1 is SGHTA and CDR2 is FQGNSA.

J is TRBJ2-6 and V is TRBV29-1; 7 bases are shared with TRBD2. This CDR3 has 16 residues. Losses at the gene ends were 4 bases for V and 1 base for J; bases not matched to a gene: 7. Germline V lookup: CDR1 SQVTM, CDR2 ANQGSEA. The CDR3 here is CSVVPAGLSGANVLTF. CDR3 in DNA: TGCAGCGTTGTCCCAGCGGGGTTATCTGGGGCCAACGTCCTGACTTTC.

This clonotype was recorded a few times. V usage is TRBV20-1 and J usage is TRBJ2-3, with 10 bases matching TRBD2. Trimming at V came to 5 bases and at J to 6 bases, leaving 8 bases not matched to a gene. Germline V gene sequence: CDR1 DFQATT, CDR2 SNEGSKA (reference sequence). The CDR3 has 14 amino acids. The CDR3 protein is CSASLAGVIDTQYF. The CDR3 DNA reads TGCAGTGCTTCGCTAGCGGGAGTCATTGATACGCAGTATTTT.

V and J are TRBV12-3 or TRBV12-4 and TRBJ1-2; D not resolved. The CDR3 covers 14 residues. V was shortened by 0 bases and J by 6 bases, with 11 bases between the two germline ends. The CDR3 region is CASSLALAGDGYTF. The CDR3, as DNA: TGTGCCAGCAGTTTAGCGCTGGCAGGTGATGGCTACACCTTC.

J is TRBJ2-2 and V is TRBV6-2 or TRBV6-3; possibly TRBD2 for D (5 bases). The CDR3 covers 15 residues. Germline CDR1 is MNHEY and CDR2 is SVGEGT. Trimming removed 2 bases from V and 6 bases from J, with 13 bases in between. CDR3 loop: CASSYGGLPAGELFF. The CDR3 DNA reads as TGTGCCAGCAGTTACGGAGGCTTACCAGCCGGGGAGCTGTTTTTT.

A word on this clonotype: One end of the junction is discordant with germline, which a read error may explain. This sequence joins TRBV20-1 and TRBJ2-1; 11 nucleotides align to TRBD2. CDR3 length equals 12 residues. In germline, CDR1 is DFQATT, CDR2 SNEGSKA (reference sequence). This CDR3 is CRARVIAGGEFF. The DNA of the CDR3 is TGCAGGGCTAGAGTCATAGCGGGGGGGGAGTTCTTC.